Sequencing of this T cell receptor beta chain was carried out in a study of shared clonotypes between healthy human individuals. Only CD45RO-negative cells positively selected for CCR7 counted as naive CD8 cells, so terminally differentiated effector memory CD45RA+ cells were excluded. General study points: Several donors held about 4.5% of naive CD4 clonotypes in common. Sampling covered nothing but blood. Tissue TCR repertoires likely differ from those found in blood.

Per the germline V gene, CDR1 is SGHTS and CDR2 is YDEGEE. Deletions cut 0 bases from V and 0 bases from J, with 7 bases between. The CDR3 sequence is 14 residues long. Over several immunoSEQ plates, each subset's genomic DNA was distributed in even portions. Here immunoSEQ multiplex PCR was the method, and the copy in TCRdb shows in-frame clones only, minus some. The data hold some 740,000 clones, with around 92% observed a single time. Note on this clone: Its target is unknown.

V gene TRBV5-8 combines with J gene TRBJ2-7, with D possibly being TRBD1 (6 bases). The receptor was isolated from a man younger than 45 in good health. Material for sequencing was naive CD8+ T cells sorted from blood. The CDR3 coding sequence is TGTGCCAGCAGCTTGGAACAGGGCTCCTACGAGCAGTACTTC. This translates into CASSLEQGSYEQYF.